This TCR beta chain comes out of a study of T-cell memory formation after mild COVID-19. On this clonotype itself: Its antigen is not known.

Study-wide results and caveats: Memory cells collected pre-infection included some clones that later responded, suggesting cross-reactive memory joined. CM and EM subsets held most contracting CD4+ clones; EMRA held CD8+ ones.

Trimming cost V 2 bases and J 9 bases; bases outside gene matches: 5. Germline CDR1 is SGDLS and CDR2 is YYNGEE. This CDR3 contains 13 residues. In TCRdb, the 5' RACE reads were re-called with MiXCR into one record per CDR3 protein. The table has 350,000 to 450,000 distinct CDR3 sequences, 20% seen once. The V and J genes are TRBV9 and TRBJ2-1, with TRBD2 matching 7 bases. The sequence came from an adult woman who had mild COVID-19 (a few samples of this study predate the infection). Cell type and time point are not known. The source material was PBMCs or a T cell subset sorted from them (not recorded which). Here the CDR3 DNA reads TGTGCCAGCAGCGTCGGGACTAAGGGTGAGCAGTTCTTC. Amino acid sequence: CASSVGTKGEQFF.